This T cell receptor (beta chain) was observed in a study of spatial heterogeneity in lung cancer (dated 2019 in TCRdb). Broadly, across the study: Beta-chain transcripts were consistently detected in greater numbers than alpha-chain transcripts, which likely reflected higher beta-chain transcript abundance. In the raw uncorrected reads, each unique combination of TCR and UMI appeared more than ten times on average. In non-small cell lung cancer, the study quantitatively compared TCR alpha and beta repertoires across several tumor regions, matched nontumor lung, and blood. The study linked features of the TCR repertoire to counts of nonsynonymous mutations, which were determined by whole-exome sequencing of tumor tissue. Both alpha and beta chains were TCR-sequenced in a few hundred tumor regions, 64 matched nontumor lung samples and around 50 PBMC samples obtained at surgery. Results and caveats for the whole study, not just this receptor: Ubiquitous expanded tumor TCRs were detected in blood more often at tumor resection than at routine follow-up. Confirming at a functional level the hypothesis that regional TCRs recognize regional mutations was considered to require additional single-cell paired TCR alpha and beta sequencing.

From V the trimming removes 6 bases and from J it removes 6 bases, while the gene matches leave 7 bases of the junction unaccounted for. The CDR3 runs 13 residues from the cysteine to the phenylalanine. Kept here is only the CDR3 DNA, which spans 39 bases and is read in frame from base 1. Library method: 5' RACE. Reads for this sample came from a NextSeq 500. To allow correction of PCR and sequencing errors, the TCR library protocol tagged every TCR cDNA molecule with a unique molecular identifier. In the source study's methods: TCR identification, UMI-based error correction and CDR3 extraction were performed with Decombinator tools. Expanded TCRs were defined as those above a frequency of 2 per 1,000, corresponding to the top 1% of the tumor frequency distribution. Each repertoire was subsampled 100 times to 5,000 TCRs, after which Renyi diversity was computed with the R vegan package. CDR3 similarity networks were built from amino acid triplet string-kernel similarity, with CDR3s being connected when pairwise similarity was above 0.82. The public reads were reprocessed in TCRdb via fastp at Q25 and MiXCR, keeping in-frame beta chains. Each CDR3 protein gets just one entry, which takes the most common genes and DNA from the rows behind it. TCRdb assigned the V and J calls; the authors' analysis was not used. Here the sample has some 100,000 distinct CDR3 sequences; over 9.5% occur a single time. The ten biggest clones cover roughly 41% of the sample.

This clonotype was seen at least ten times. Its antigen is currently not known. The record has no base qualities; no much larger clone is one base away. Per the publication, the time point label means: sample taken at primary tumor resection. TCR sequencing used whole RNA extracted from tumor and nontumor lung tissue, or from cryopreserved PBMC samples, without cell sorting. Samples were obtained from approximately 77 patients with early-stage, untreated non-small cell lung cancer from the lung TRACERx cohort. Only patients for whom sufficient RNA was available from at least two tumor regions were selected for TCR sequencing.

Specimen: PBMCs, collected at surgery. The TCR sequence derives from a male donor with early-stage non-small cell lung cancer. The receptor chain draws on TRBV12-3 or TRBV12-4 and TRBJ1-2; 7 bases in the middle match TRBD1. The CDR3 corresponds to CASRAGTADGYTF. At the DNA level, the sequence is TGTGCCAGCAGGGCCGGGACAGCGGATGGCTACACCTTC.